This T cell receptor (beta chain) was obtained from a study of Graves' ophthalmopathy and Graves' hyperthyroidism. This clonotype was seen more than once but under ten times. Its antigen is unknown. Diagnosis used clinical symptoms, serum thyroxine, TRAb, thyroid ultrasound and orbital computed tomography. PBMCs stemmed from roughly 9.7 ml of fresh peripheral blood. Amplification targeted the TCR beta CDR3 regions, with RNA transcripts as the source material. Second-round multiplex PCR came after first-round RT-PCR with HTBI primers. TCRdb re-derived calls from the multiplex PCR reads in MiXCR, one entry per CDR3 protein. The table records 340,000 or so distinct CDR3 sequences, 17% of them present only once. Per germline, CDR1 SGHTA and CDR2 FQGNSA. The V gene end was trimmed by 5 bases and the J gene end by 2 bases; junction bases not matched to a gene: 5. This CDR3 has 15 residues. Study-level results: Forecasting of ophthalmopathy progression by the model achieved 70.59% sensitivity and roughly 78% specificity.

V gene TRBV7-2 combines with J gene TRBJ2-5; 10 bases fit TRBD2. This sequence was found in an adult man with Graves' ophthalmopathy. Sequencing was done on a sample of peripheral blood. CDR3 protein: CASSPGLAPQETQYF. The CDR3 region has the DNA TGTGCCAGCAGCCCGGGACTAGCGCCTCAAGAGACCCAGTACTTC.